The 17 T cell receptor beta chains below all came from one sample that was sequenced in a study of blood T cells in healthy people across ages. A second PCR of roughly 7 to 11 cycles used a sample-barcoded 5' primer and a J-beta primer mix. TCRdb passed the 5' RACE reads through MiXCR, listing each CDR3 protein once. The sample gives about 1.5 million distinct CDR3 sequences, 35% to 45% of which show up once; approximately 4.1% is in the top ten. Sequenced material: blood. The receptors shown here come from a woman in her late teens or twenties in good health.

This clonotype was found a few times. The CDR3 nucleotides are TGTGCCAGCAGCCCCGTGGCTGGGGGAAACTCCTACGAGCAGTACTTC. Translation gives CASSPVAGGNSYEQYF. The genes are TRBV7-9 and TRBJ2-7; D could derive from TRBD1 or TRBD2 (5 bases each). Germline V lookup: CDR1 SEHNR, CDR2 FQNEAQ (reference sequence). This CDR3 has 16 amino acids. The ends were cut back, 5 bases at V and 0 bases at J, with 17 bases in the middle. Looking up the rest from reference TRBV7-9 and TRBJ2-7 gives the full variable domain: DTGVSQNPRHKITKRGQNVTFRCDPISEHNRLYWYRQTLGQGPEFLTYFQNEAQLEKSRLLSDRFSAERPKGSFSTLEIQRTEQGDSAMYLCASSPVAGGNSYEQYFGPGTRLTVT.

The genes are TRBV4-3 and TRBJ2-3, with D perhaps TRBD2 (8 bases). CDR1 and CDR2 (germline): LGHNA, YSLEER. The CDR3 length is 21 residues. The V gene lost 0 bases and the J gene lost 0 bases, with 25 bases spanning the gap. The CDR3 coding sequence is TGCGCCAGCAGCCAAGATTCAGGGGGGGCGGGGGGCCGCATTAGCACAGATACGCAGTATTTT. Protein: CASSQDSGGAGGRISTDTQYF.

This clonotype has only a few counts. The rearrangement links TRBV7-9 to TRBJ1-1, with D unclear. The CDR3 contains 14 residues. Germline CDR1 SEHNR, CDR2 FQNEAQ (reference sequence). V was pared by 5 bases and J by 4 bases, with 14 bases between. The CDR3 DNA reads as TGTGCCAGCAGCCCATTTAGCGGCGGCACTGAAGCTTTCTTT. Translation gives CASSPFSGGTEAFF.

V gene TRBV12-3 or TRBV12-4 combines with J gene TRBJ2-2; D unclear. The V end was cut by 3 bases, the J end by 6 bases, with 11 bases between. This CDR3 has 14 amino acids. CDR3 bases: TGTGCCAGCAGTTTGGTGACCAATTCCGGGGAGCTGTTTTTT. Its protein is CASSLVTNSGELFF.

The chain carries TRBV15 and TRBJ2-1, with a possible D match to TRBD2 (5 bases). This CDR3 contains 13 residues. CDR1 and CDR2 (germline): LNHNV, YYDKDF (reference sequence). The ends were cut back, 0 bases at V and 9 bases at J, with 9 bases in the middle. The CDR3 bases are TGTGCCACCAGCAGAGATAACGGGGTTGAGCAGTTCTTC. Protein: CATSRDNGVEQFF.

A few counts support this clonotype. The chain couples TRBV20-1 to TRBJ2-1; 8 nucleotides line up with TRBD1. Germline CDR1 DFQATT, CDR2 SNEGSKA (reference sequence). This CDR3 has 15 residues. V lost 5 bases to trimming and J lost 7 bases; unmatched junction nucleotides: 13. As DNA, the CDR3 is TGCAGTGCTTTTTTTCCGAGGACAGGGATGAATGAGCAGTTCTTC. This sequence encodes CSAFFPRTGMNEQFF.

The gene calls are TRBV7-2 and TRBJ2-7; 7 positions match TRBD2. The CDR3 spans 17 residues. CDR1 is SGHTA, CDR2 FQGNSA, per germline. V shed 0 bases and J 1 base; nucleotides not matched to a gene: 9. The CDR3 bases are TGTGCCAGCAGCTTAGCTTTCGGCGGGAGTAGGTCCTACGAGCAGTACTTC. The encoded protein is CASSLAFGGSRSYEQYF.

Only a few counts were recorded for this clonotype. This chain links TRBV28 with TRBJ2-7, with 8 bases aligning to TRBD1. The ends lost 5 bases at V and 4 bases at J; junction bases unmatched: 22. The CDR3 has 19 amino acids. CDR1 and CDR2 from the germline V gene are MDHEN and SYDVKM. For the CDR3, the DNA is TGTGCCAGCAGTCCCCCAGCGACAGGGGACCGCGGGACACAGTACGAGCAGTACTTC. This translates into CASSPPATGDRGTQYEQYF.

This clonotype came up many times. This sequence joins TRBV29-1 and TRBJ2-1, with D perhaps TRBD1 (5 bases). Trimming cost V 0 bases and J 2 bases, with 14 bases left between them. Germline CDR1 and CDR2: SQVTM and ANQGSEA. CDR3 size: 16 residues. CDR3 nucleotide sequence: TGCAGCGTTGAAGATCTCGTCAGGGATGCCTACAATGAGCAGTTCTTC. Its protein product is CSVEDLVRDAYNEQFF.

This clonotype was picked up a small number of times. The CDR3: CASSKGGDRWFQINEQFF. The CDR3 DNA follows: TGTGCCAGCAGCAAAGGGGGGGACAGATGGTTCCAAATTAATGAGCAGTTCTTC. J is TRBJ2-1 and V is TRBV21-1; the D call in the table, TRBD1, was not verified against the DNA. TRBV21-1 is noted as a pseudogene. The CDR3 runs 18 residues.

The chain recombines TRBV13 with TRBJ1-4; the D is unclear. The germline gives CDR1 PRHDT, CDR2 FYEKMQ (reference sequence). V was trimmed by 3 bases and J by 8 bases, leaving 13 bases between them. The CDR3 loop spans 14 amino acids. The chain's CDR3 is CASSFVTLGEKLFF. The CDR3 DNA sequence: TGTGCCAGCAGCTTTGTGACATTGGGCGAAAAACTGTTTTTT.

V usage is TRBV4-3 and J usage is TRBJ1-5, with a tentative D call TRBD1 (6 bases). This CDR3 is 18 amino acids long. CDR1 is LGHNA, CDR2 YSLEER, per germline. Trimming took 0 bases from V and 0 from J, leaving 15 bases between them. For the CDR3, the DNA is TGCGCCAGCAGCCAAGAACCCGACAGGTTACATAGCAATCAGCCCCAGCATTTT. Translated: CASSQEPDRLHSNQPQHF.

This clonotype was seen more than once but under ten times. The chain carries TRBV29-1 and TRBJ2-5; tentatively, D is TRBD2 (6 bases). The last part of the DNA fits TRBJ2-7 better; the J call may be wrong. CDR3 length: 22 residues. From germline, CDR1 is SQVTM and CDR2 ANQGSEA. CDR3: CSVVGPRSSGRRITSPTYEQYF. The CDR3 region has the DNA TGCAGCGTTGTAGGGCCACGATCGTCGGGACGGAGGATAACTAGCCCCACTTACGAGCAGTACTTC.

Ten or more counts support this clonotype. V usage is TRBV29-1 and J usage is TRBJ1-2; 9 positions match TRBD1. The trim removed 4 bases at V and 4 bases at J, leaving 7 bases unmatched. The CDR3 is made up of 14 amino acids. CDR1 is SQVTM and CDR2 is ANQGSEA in the germline V gene. CDR3 protein: CSVVGQGLLYGYTF. The CDR3 bases are TGCAGCGTTGTGGGACAGGGACTCCTCTATGGCTACACCTTC.

J is TRBJ1-2 and V is TRBV7-9, with D perhaps TRBD1 (6 bases). V lost 5 bases, J lost 4 bases, and 20 bases lay in between. The CDR3 spans 16 residues. CDR1 and CDR2 from the germline V gene are SEHNR and FQNEAQ (reference sequence). CDR3 loop: CASSIRNGGLRYGYTF. CDR3 nucleotides: TGTGCCAGCAGCATACGAAACGGGGGCCTTCGCTATGGCTACACCTTC.

The chain recombines TRBV30 with TRBJ2-1, with 8 bases fitting TRBD2. Per the germline V gene, CDR1 is GTSNPN and CDR2 is SVGIG (reference sequence). With V trimmed by 7 bases and J by 6 bases, 5 bases remained unmatched. This CDR3 contains 12 residues. In DNA, the CDR3 is TGTGCCTCGACCCTAGCGGGCAATGAGCAGTTCTTC. It yields the protein CASTLAGNEQFF. Full variable domain (missing parts from reference TRBV30 and TRBJ2-1): SQTIHQWPATLVQPVGSPLSLECTVEGTSNPNLYWYRQAAGRGLQLLFYSVGIGQISSEVPQNLSASRPQDRQFILSSKKLLLSDSGFYLCASTLAGNEQFFGPGTRLTVL.

The chain couples TRBV20-1 to TRBJ2-7, with D unresolved. The germline gives CDR1 DFQATT, CDR2 SNEGSKA (reference sequence). CDR3 length: 11 amino acids. Trimming took 7 bases from V and 3 from J, leaving 10 bases between them. The CDR3 reads CSVPKDYEQYF. The CDR3 nucleotides are TGCAGTGTACCGAAAGACTACGAGCAGTACTTC.